This TCR beta chain was captured by sequencing in a study of blood T cell repertoires in COVID-19. At the level of the study: Italy, Spain and the United States were the sources of the convalescent and acute COVID-19 samples.

Trimming removed 0 bases from V and 7 bases from J; junction bases left unmatched: 4. This CDR3 region has 14 residues. Germline CDR1 reads GTSNPN; CDR2 reads SVGIG (reference sequence). Only in-frame clones appear in the TCRdb table, and some are missing; sequencing was by immunoSEQ multiplex PCR. This table has approximately 220,000 clones, 70% to 90% appearing once. The sequenced sample consisted of PBMCs or T cells enriched from blood (not recorded which). V is TRBV30 and J is TRBJ2-1; 9 positions match TRBD1. The TCR originated in a man aged 30-40 years who had recovered from COVID-19. The CDR3 is CAWSVGTGNNEQFF. Here the CDR3 DNA reads TGTGCCTGGAGTGTTGGGACAGGGAATAATGAGCAGTTCTTC.